A single sample gave rise to the 28 T cell receptor delta chains below, sequenced in a study of γδ T cells in repeated Plasmodium falciparum infection. TCRdb re-called the multiplex PCR reads using CATT. This sample has 75,000 to 95,000 delta-chain clones; 0.85% to 1% occur once, and the top ten carry 9.6%. Gammadelta T cells were flow-sorted from PBMC into Vgamma9/Vdelta2+ and Vdelta2-negative populations for bulk analysis. The sequencing sample was made of gamma-delta T cells from blood. The receptors derive from a pool of human donors (malaria-infected and uninfected, not separated).

Worth noting for this clone: For this DNA, TCRdb reports the protein of a much larger clone, which diverges at residue 10, most likely from a read error; the protein presented here is translated directly from the DNA. V gene TRDV1 combines with J gene TRDJ1, with a weak D call TRDD3 (5 bases). TCRdb carries no J gene annotation; the J gene was assigned here by matching the DNA with germline. Germline CDR1 TSWWSYY, CDR2 QGS. This CDR3 spans 18 amino acids. V lost 3 bases and J 0 bases, leaving 20 bases between the germline ends. The DNA for the CDR3 is TGTGCTCTTGGGGATGAAAGGAGGGGGGTGGACCACACCGATAAACTCATCTTT. This gives the protein CALGDERRGVDHTDKLIF.

A few counts support this clone. Germline and junction disagree at one end, which may indicate a read error. The chain combines TRDV1 with TRDJ1; D is unclear. This CDR3 has 11 amino acids. CDR1 TSWWSYY and CDR2 QGS come from the germline V gene. CDR3 sequence: CALGEQPVLTF. The CDR3 DNA reads as TGTGCTCTTGGGGAACAACCTGTACTAACTTTC.

Note on this clone: A read error likely explains why the TCRdb protein, taken from a much larger clone, differs from this DNA's translation at residue 4; the protein shown is translated from the DNA. The chain is built from TRDV2 and TRDJ1; TRDD3 matches at 12 bases. Assignment of the J gene here rests on matching the DNA to germline, because TCRdb gives none. With 4 bases clipped from V and 1 base from J, the junction kept 15 bases outside the gene matches. The CDR3 has 19 residues. From germline, CDR1 is GEAIGNYY and CDR2 EKD. This chain's CDR3 is CACETLPPGGYGSTDKLIF. As DNA, the CDR3 is TGTGCCTGTGAAACCCTGCCTCCTGGGGGATACGGAAGCACCGATAAACTCATCTTT.

This clone was seen repeatedly, ten times or more. TCRdb attributes to this sequence the protein of a much larger clone, which differs from the DNA translation at residue 11; a read error is likely, and the protein displayed is translated from the DNA. This chain connects TRDV2 to TRDJ1; no reliable D call. TCRdb carries no J gene annotation; the J gene was assigned here by matching the DNA with germline. V shed 0 bases and J shed 10 bases, with 17 bases lying between them. CDR1 is GEAIGNYY and CDR2 is EKD in the germline V gene. The CDR3 runs 14 residues. The CDR3 bases are TGTGCCTGTGACACCCCTTTTGTAGTTGGCGCACTCATCTTT. Amino acid sequence: CACDTPFVVGALIF.

This clone has ten or more counts. The V gene is TRDV2, the J gene TRDJ1; 9 nucleotides match TRDD3. The trim removed 2 bases at V and 8 bases at J, leaving 11 bases unmatched. Germline lookup yields CDR1 GEAIGNYY and CDR2 EKD. The CDR3 spans 15 residues. The CDR3 loop reads CACDMVTGGPTKLIF. In nucleotides, the CDR3 is TGTGCCTGTGACATGGTTACTGGGGGACCTACGAAACTCATCTTT.

The chain employs TRDV2 and TRDJ3; 12 positions agree with TRDD3. TCRdb lists no J gene, so it was determined here by aligning the DNA to germline. This CDR3 has 21 amino acids. The germline CDR1 and CDR2 sequences are GEAIGNYY and EKD. V was clipped by 3 bases and J by 0 bases; unmatched bases: 11. The DNA for the CDR3 is TGTGCCTGTGACTCCGTACTGGGGGATACTCTGGGCTCCTGGGACACCCGACAGATGTTTTTC. It yields the protein CACDSVLGDTLGSWDTRQMFF.

This clone appeared a few times. The amino acid sequence in TCRdb belongs to a much larger clone and departs from this DNA's translation at residue 13, likely a sequencing read error; the sequence shown is translated from the DNA. This rearrangement joins TRDV1 to TRDJ1, with 11 bases fitting TRDD3. V was clipped by 3 bases and J by 2 bases; unmatched bases: 11. There are 18 residues in the CDR3. Germline V gene data show CDR1 as TSWWSYY and CDR2 as QGS. CDR3 loop: CALGDHELGDSGTDKLIF. The DNA of the CDR3 is TGTGCTCTTGGGGACCACGAACTGGGGGATAGTGGAACCGATAAACTCATCTTT.

This clone was observed at least ten times. A far larger clone differs by one base, so this is likely a read error. The same CDR3 is also encoded by other DNA sequences in this sample. The chain has TRDV2 and TRDJ1; the D is unclear. The germline gives CDR1 GEAIGNYY, CDR2 EKD. The CDR3 runs 13 residues. In nucleotides, the CDR3 is TGTGCCTGTGACAGTGTAGGAGTCGATAAACTCATCTTC. Residues: CACDSVGVDKLIF.

Remarks on this clone: TCRdb's entry gives the protein of a much larger clone, which mismatches this DNA's translation at residue 13, likely from a read error; the protein reported here is translated from the DNA. The chain is built from TRDV1 and TRDJ3; no definite D call. TCRdb records no J gene; here it was assigned by comparing the DNA to germline. CDR1 is TSWWSYY and CDR2 is QGS in the germline V gene. This CDR3 has 18 residues. Here the CDR3 reads CALGERVVTGWDARQMFF. In DNA, the CDR3 is TGTGCTCTTGGGGAACGGGTAGTAACCGGGTGGGACGCCCGACAGATGTTTTTC.

As to this clone: The amino acid sequence in TCRdb belongs to a much larger clone and departs from this DNA's translation at residue 12, likely a sequencing read error; the sequence shown is translated from the DNA. The chain combines TRDV2 with TRDJ2, with D perhaps matching TRDD3 (5 bases). As TCRdb names no J gene, one was assigned here on the basis of a DNA match to germline. V was cut by 3 bases and J by 9 bases, with 22 bases left in between. CDR3 length: 16 residues. Germline V gives CDR1 GEAIGNYY, CDR2 EKD. CDR3 nucleotide sequence: TGTGCCTGTGACGATATCGCCTGGGATCAGGGGACACAACTCTTCTTT. Translated: CACDDIAWDQGTQLFF.

This clone was observed a handful of times. Translating this DNA gives a protein that differs at residue 14 from the TCRdb one, which belongs to a much larger clone; a read error is likely, and the protein shown is this translation. This chain uses TRDV2 with TRDJ1, with TRDD3 matching 13 bases. TCRdb does not report a J gene; here it was assigned by matching the DNA to germline references. The trim removed 1 base at V and 0 bases at J, leaving 13 bases unmatched. Germline V lookup: CDR1 GEAIGNYY, CDR2 EKD. CDR3 length: 20 residues. The CDR3 loop is CACDTPFTGGYEGHTDKLIF. CDR3 nucleotides: TGTGCCTGTGACACACCCTTTACTGGGGGATACGAAGGACACACCGATAAACTCATCTTT.

Of note for this clone: TCRdb's listed protein matches a much larger clone and diverges from this DNA's translation at residue 3, likely through a read error; the protein shown comes from the DNA. The chain's CDR3 is CAPGSPGGYGPPYTDKLIF. As DNA, the CDR3 is TGTGCTCCTGGGTCCCCAGGGGGATACGGTCCTCCGTACACCGATAAACTCATCTTT. The chain joins TRDV1 to TRDJ1; 10 bases are shared with TRDD3. As TCRdb names no J gene, one was assigned here on the basis of a DNA match to germline. From germline, CDR1 is TSWWSYY and CDR2 QGS. This CDR3 has 19 residues.

This clone was detected only a few times. Only one base separates this from a far larger clonotype, so it likely reflects a read error. Within the sample, other DNA sequences also encode this same CDR3. The V and J genes are TRDV2 and TRDJ1; 9 bases fit TRDD3. No J gene is reported in TCRdb; it was inferred here by comparing the DNA with germline. CDR1 is GEAIGNYY, CDR2 EKD, per germline. The CDR3 contains 18 residues. With 3 bases clipped from V and 0 bases from J, the junction kept 13 bases outside the gene matches. The CDR3 DNA reads TGTGCCTGTGACCCTTTGACGGGGGGATACTCTGACACCGATAAACTCATCTTT. Its translation is CACDPLTGGYSDTDKLIF.

This clone was counted many times. A far larger clone is a single base away, which makes a read error likely. The same CDR3 also results from other DNA sequences found in this sample. The rearrangement joins TRDV2 to TRDJ1; D may be TRDD3 (5 bases). The J gene comes from matching the DNA to germline here; TCRdb lacks it. The CDR3 consists of 18 residues. Germline values: CDR1 GEAIGNYY, CDR2 EKD. V was clipped by 1 base and J by 0 bases, with 20 bases between them. CDR3 loop: CACDTSTTWAPYTDKLIF. The CDR3 DNA reads as TGTGCCTGTGACACATCCACGACCTGGGCCCCGTACACCGATAAACTCATCTTT.

The V and J genes are TRDV2 and TRDJ1; 12 bases align to TRDD3. Germline matching of the DNA provided the J gene here, since TCRdb leaves it blank. The junction had 7 bases not matched to a gene; V was cut back by 3 bases and J by 3 bases. This CDR3 contains 16 residues. Germline V CDR1 and CDR2: GEAIGNYY, EKD. The CDR3: CACDYVLGDTSDKLIF. The CDR3 DNA reads TGTGCCTGTGACTACGTACTGGGGGATACTTCCGATAAACTCATCTTT.

In this sample, this clone turned up a few times. This DNA's translation differs at residue 9 from TCRdb's protein, which comes from a much larger clone; a read error is likely, and the protein shown is translated from the DNA. The chain employs TRDV1 and TRDJ2; D unresolved. The J gene, left out of TCRdb, was set here by checking the DNA against germline. The V gene's germline CDR1 is TSWWSYY and CDR2 QGS. With 0 bases removed from V and 0 bases from J, the gap between germline ends came to 17 bases. The CDR3 is 19 residues long. The DNA of the CDR3 is TGTGCTCTTGGGGAACTAGTATCTGGCCCGGCCTCTTTGACAGCACAACTCTTCTTT. As protein: CALGELVSGPASLTAQLFF.

As concerns this clone: For this DNA, TCRdb reports the protein of a much larger clone, which diverges at residue 15, most likely from a read error; the protein presented here is translated directly from the DNA. The chain is built from TRDV1 and TRDJ1; possibly TRDD2 for D (5 bases). CDR3 length: 19 amino acids. Germline V gives CDR1 TSWWSYY, CDR2 QGS. Here the CDR3 DNA reads TGTGCTCTTGGGGAACCCTCGGACAGGCTTTACCCCTACACCGAGAAACTCATCTTT. This sequence encodes CALGEPSDRLYPYTEKLIF.

This clone appeared many times. Translating this DNA gives a protein that differs at residue 4 from the TCRdb one, which belongs to a much larger clone; a read error is likely, and the protein shown is this translation. V gene TRDV2 combines with J gene TRDJ1; D call uncertain. Here the J gene was assigned by germline matching of the DNA, as TCRdb has none. In germline, CDR1 is GEAIGNYY, CDR2 EKD. The CDR3 extends over 14 amino acids. For the CDR3, the DNA is TGTGCCTGTGGCACCGTTTTGTACACCGATAAACTCATCTTT. It specifies CACGTVLYTDKLIF.

Notes on this clone: This DNA translates differently at residue 8 from the TCRdb protein, which is that of a much larger clone; a read error is likely, and the protein shown is the DNA's own translation. The chain employs TRDV3 and TRDJ1, with TRDD2 identical over 8 bases. The CDR3 contains 18 residues. Germline-derived CDR1 and CDR2 are TVYSNPD and GDNSRS (reference sequence). J lost 2 bases, V lost 4 bases, and 21 bases had no gene match. The CDR3 here is CASRLPSRYWANTDKLIF. In DNA form, the CDR3 reads TGTGCCTCTCGCCTTCCTAGCAGGTACTGGGCTAATACCGATAAACTCATCTTT.

This clone has a handful of counts. The translation of this DNA and the TCRdb protein of a much larger clone differ at residue 3, probably owing to a read error; the protein shown here is translated from the DNA. The chain couples TRDV1 to TRDJ1; D might be TRDD3 (6 bases). Germline matching of the DNA provided the J gene here, since TCRdb leaves it blank. From germline, CDR1 is TSWWSYY and CDR2 QGS. There are 15 residues in the CDR3. For the CDR3, the DNA is TGTGCTCCTGGGGAACGATCCGTACTGGGTAATAAACTCATCTTT. Translation gives CAPGERSVLGNKLIF.

This clone was recorded a few times. TCRdb's protein, taken from a much larger clone, differs from this DNA's translation at residue 11, likely owing to a read error; the protein displayed comes from the DNA. The chain combines TRDV1 with TRDJ1; TRDD3 matches at 8 bases. This CDR3 contains 26 residues. The V gene end was trimmed by 2 bases and the J gene end by 0 bases; junction bases not matched to a gene: 35. Germline CDR1 TSWWSYY, CDR2 QGS. CDR3 DNA sequence: TGTGCTCTTGGGGAAGCTAAAGGTCTCCTGAGTACACAGACGATACTGGGGGCTGTTAACACCGATAAACTCATCTTT. Amino acid sequence: CALGEAKGLLSTQTILGAVNTDKLIF.

Points on this clone: This DNA translates differently at residue 16 from the TCRdb protein, which is that of a much larger clone; a read error is likely, and the protein shown is the DNA's own translation. V is TRDV1 and J is TRDJ1, with 8 bases aligning to TRDD3. TCRdb is silent on the J gene; assignment here came from matching the DNA to germline. The germline V gene has CDR1 TSWWSYY and CDR2 QGS. The V gene end was trimmed by 1 base and the J gene end by 7 bases; junction bases not matched to a gene: 23. The CDR3 has 20 residues. The CDR3 coding sequence is TGTGCTCTTGGGGAACCATGTCAGGAGGGGGATATAGAATCGCCCGGTAAACTCATCTTT. This sequence encodes CALGEPCQEGDIESPGKLIF.

To note about this clone: With only one base between it and a far larger clone, this is likely a read error. This sample includes further DNA sequences coding for the same CDR3. The CDR3 loop reads CACDPLLGDTPYTDKLIF. The CDR3 nucleotides read TGTGCCTGTGACCCATTACTGGGGGACACCCCGTACACCGATAAACTCATCTTT. This chain links TRDV2 with TRDJ1; 9 nucleotides line up with TRDD3. The J gene was missing in TCRdb and was found by matching the end of the DNA to germline. The length of the CDR3 is 18 residues. Germline CDR1 reads GEAIGNYY; CDR2 reads EKD. Trimming at V came to 3 bases and at J to 0 bases, leaving 13 bases not matched to a gene.

This clone has a handful of counts. Translating this DNA gives a protein that differs at residue 10 from the TCRdb one, which belongs to a much larger clone; a read error is likely, and the protein shown is this translation. This chain connects TRAV23/DV6 to TRDJ1; D remains unclear. This CDR3 region has 13 residues. Germline CDR1 and CDR2: NTAFDY and IRPDVSE (reference sequence). The CDR3 here is CAASWWETDRLIF. CDR3 DNA: TGTGCAGCAAGCTGGTGGGAGACCGATAGACTCATCTTT.

Points on this clone: The protein recorded in TCRdb matches a much larger clone and deviates from this DNA's translation at residue 7, suggesting a read error; the protein here is obtained by translating the DNA. The chain carries TRDV1 and TRDJ4; 11 bases match TRDD3. After removal of 2 bases from V and 0 bases from J, the junction contained 11 bases not matched to a gene. The germline V gene has CDR1 TSWWSYY and CDR2 QGS. The CDR3 length is 18 residues. The CDR3 protein is CALGEKVQLGDKARPLIF. DNA for the CDR3: TGTGCTCTTGGGGAAAAGGTTCAACTGGGGGATAAGGCCAGACCCCTGATCTTT.

Concerning this clone itself: A read error is likely here: a far larger clone is one base away. Other DNA variants within this sample encode the same CDR3. The chain combines TRDV1 with TRDJ1, with 8 positions matching TRDD3. Germline lookup yields CDR1 TSWWSYY and CDR2 QGS. V gave up 9 bases and J gave up 0 bases; unmatched junction bases: 6. This CDR3 is 14 amino acids long. The CDR3 DNA reads as TGTGCTCTCGCGTTTGGGGGATACACCGATAAACTCATCTTT. It encodes CALAFGGYTDKLIF.

This clone occurred a few times. Only one base separates this from a far larger clonotype, so it likely reflects a read error. Distinct nucleotide sequences in the sample also encode this CDR3. This chain joins TRDV1 and TRDJ1; possible D gene TRDD3, 5 bases. Germline CDR1 TSWWSYY, CDR2 QGS. Deletions cut 1 base from V and 4 bases from J, with 25 bases between. This CDR3 has 19 residues. The CDR3 sequence is CALGEHKADWGARVDKLIF. CDR3 in DNA: TGTGCTCTTGGGGAACATAAGGCGGATTGGGGTGCTCGGGTCGATAAACTCATCTTT.

This clone turned up a few times. Given a far larger clone just one base away, this is likely a sequencing read error. Other DNA sequences from this sample encode an identical CDR3 as well. This rearrangement joins TRDV1 to TRDJ4; D could derive from TRDD2 or TRDD3 (5 bases each). This CDR3 is built from 24 residues. Germline V lookup: CDR1 TSWWSYY, CDR2 QGS. V lost 2 bases and J lost 0, with 40 bases in between. The CDR3 nucleotides are TGTGCTCTTGGGGAAAACCCAATAACGTTACTTCATCTCTCCGGCCCCTACTGGACCAGACCCCTGATCTTT. Translated: CALGENPITLLHLSGPYWTRPLIF.